One and the same sample provided the 30 T cell receptor beta chains below, sequenced in a study of cytomegalovirus exposure and HLA in healthy donors. The PCR ran on 60 Vbeta and 13 Jbeta primers. Assay: immunoSEQ multiplex PCR; the TCRdb copy retains only in-frame clones and omits some. This table holds 100,000 to 150,000 clones, roughly 74% found once. The sample was PBMCs. These receptors were taken from a woman in her forties or fifties in good health and CMV-seropositive.

J is TRBJ2-1 and V is TRBV10-3; 7 bases are shared with TRBD1. The CDR3 length is 16 residues. From germline, CDR1 is ENHRY and CDR2 SYGVKD. After removal of 9 bases from V and 8 bases from J, the junction contained 19 bases not matched to a gene. CDR3 sequence reads: CAIGYRGTGQYDEQFF. As DNA, the CDR3 is TGTGCCATTGGATACAGGGGTACAGGGCAATACGATGAGCAGTTCTTC.

This clone was counted once. V gene TRBV6-4 combines with J gene TRBJ2-7; D call uncertain. V was trimmed by 6 bases and J by 6 bases, leaving 9 bases between them. CDR1 is MRHNA, CDR2 SNTAGT, per germline. The CDR3 is 11 amino acids. CDR3 in DNA: TGTGCCAGCAGCTACGATTTCGAGCAGTACTTC. Translated: CASSYDFEQYF.

This chain links TRBV7-2 with TRBJ2-7; TRBD1 agrees at 7 bases. The CDR3 spans 13 residues. Trimming removed 5 bases from V and 3 bases from J; junction bases left unmatched: 4. Germline assignment: CDR1 SGHTA and CDR2 FQGNSA. The CDR3 DNA is TGTGCCAGCAGCCCCGGACAGGACTACGAGCAGTACTTC. Amino acid sequence: CASSPGQDYEQYF.

This clone appeared a single time. The same CDR3 arises from other DNA sequences in this sample as well. V usage is TRBV15 and J usage is TRBJ2-1; tentatively, D is TRBD2 (6 bases). This CDR3 region has 15 residues. The germline V gene has CDR1 LNHNV and CDR2 YYDKDF (reference sequence). The V end lost 0 bases, the J end lost 4 bases, and 10 bases lay between the germline ends. CDR3 region: CATSRDRGGYNEQFF. The DNA for the CDR3 is TGTGCCACCAGCAGAGATCGTGGAGGGTACAATGAGCAGTTCTTC. The full variable domain, its missing parts supplied by reference TRBV15 and TRBJ2-1, is DAMVIQNPRYQVTQFGKPVTLSCSQTLNHNVMYWYQQKSSQAPKLLFHYYDKDFNNEADTPDNFQSRRPNTSFCFLDIRSPGLGDTAMYLCATSRDRGGYNEQFFGPGTRLTVL.

This chain links TRBV19 with TRBJ1-5; D not certain. Germline CDR1 and CDR2: LNHDA and SQIVND (reference sequence). Trimming cost V 2 bases and J 5 bases, with 7 bases left between them. The CDR3 spans 13 residues. The CDR3 DNA reads as TGTGCCAGTAGTATAACCGGTGATCAGCCCCAGCATTTT. It specifies CASSITGDQPQHF.

Here the CDR3 DNA reads TGCGCCAGCAGCTTGGAGGGGTGGGGGGAAAACACTGAAGCTTTCTTT. Protein sequence: CASSLEGWGENTEAFF. The chain combines TRBV5-1 with TRBJ1-1; possibly TRBD1 for D (5 bases). V dropped 0 bases and J dropped 2 bases, with 14 bases sitting between them. This CDR3 has 16 amino acids. The germline CDR1 and CDR2 sequences are SGHRS and YFSETQ.

Only a few counts were recorded for this clone. The chain combines TRBV7-2 with TRBJ2-5; D gene ambiguous. The CDR3 has 13 amino acids. The germline V gene encodes CDR1 SGHTA and CDR2 FQGNSA. V lost 5 bases, J lost 7 bases, and 14 bases lay in between. The CDR3 protein is CASSPAPIATQYF. The DNA of the CDR3 is TGTGCCAGCAGCCCCGCCCCTATTGCGACCCAGTACTTC.

V usage is TRBV7-2 and J usage is TRBJ1-5, with 8 bases fitting TRBD1. The CDR3 has 14 amino acids. Germline lookup yields CDR1 SGHTA and CDR2 FQGNSA. Trimming removed 5 bases from V and 5 bases from J; junction bases left unmatched: 5. CDR3 amino acids: CASSAQGGYQPQHF. DNA for the CDR3: TGTGCCAGCAGCGCACAGGGGGGATATCAGCCCCAGCATTTT.

This sequence joins TRBV7-2 and TRBJ2-5, with 9 nucleotides matching TRBD1. The V gene end was trimmed by 2 bases and the J gene end by 7 bases; junction bases not matched to a gene: 8. The CDR3 has 15 amino acids. Germline V gene lookup returns CDR1 SGHTA and CDR2 FQGNSA. The CDR3 DNA sequence: TGTGCCAGCAGCTTACAATCGGACAGGGGACCGACCCAGTACTTC. This sequence encodes CASSLQSDRGPTQYF.

This chain uses TRBV13 with TRBJ1-4; 7 bases line up with TRBD1. The germline V gene encodes CDR1 PRHDT and CDR2 FYEKMQ (reference sequence). This CDR3 contains 14 residues. Trimming took 3 bases from V and 8 from J; bases not matched to a gene: 6. This CDR3 reads CASSLRGPGEKLFF. The CDR3 DNA follows: TGTGCCAGCAGCTTGAGGGGGCCGGGGGAAAAACTGTTTTTT.

The CDR3 is CASSMMSTGKTEAFF. CDR3 nucleotides: TGTGCCAGCAGTATGATGTCAACAGGAAAGACTGAAGCTTTCTTT. The rearrangement links TRBV2 to TRBJ1-1; perhaps TRBD1 as D (5 bases). Germline V lookup: CDR1 SNHLY, CDR2 FYNNEI. The CDR3 consists of 15 residues. Deletions cut 5 bases from V and 5 bases from J, with 18 bases between.

The chain carries TRBV5-1 and TRBJ1-1, with D perhaps matching TRBD1 (5 bases). The CDR3 runs 14 residues. Germline CDR1 is SGHRS and CDR2 is YFSETQ. Trimming left V 0 bases short and J 4 bases short, with 10 bases between. CDR3 residues: CASSLGTLGTEAFF. In nucleotides, the CDR3 is TGCGCCAGCAGCTTGGGGACACTCGGCACTGAAGCTTTCTTT.

The V call is TRBV5-1, the J call TRBJ1-2; TRBD1 might be the D (6 bases). CDR1 and CDR2 from the germline V gene are SGHRS and YFSETQ. V gave up 2 bases and J gave up 4 bases, with 15 bases separating them. This CDR3 has 15 residues. The CDR3, as DNA: TGCGCCAGCAGCTTCGCGGACAGCGGGGGCTATGGCTACACCTTC. This encodes CASSFADSGGYGYTF.

This clone occurred a few times. The chain recombines TRBV2 with TRBJ2-7, with TRBD1 matching over 9 bases. V lost 5 bases, J lost 4 bases, and 6 bases stayed unmatched. Germline V lookup: CDR1 SNHLY, CDR2 FYNNEI. The CDR3 contains 14 residues. The CDR3 DNA is TGTGCCAGCAGTCCGGGACAGGGATTATACGAGCAGTACTTC. Translation gives CASSPGQGLYEQYF. Filled out from reference TRBV2 and TRBJ2-7, the complete variable domain reads EPEVTQTPSHQVTQMGQEVILRCVPISNHLYFYWYRQILGQKVEFLVSFYNNEISEKSEIFDDQFSVERPDGSNFTLKIRSTKLEDSAMYFCASSPGQGLYEQYFGPGTRLTVT.

The chain employs TRBV7-9 and TRBJ2-1, with TRBD1 matching over 9 bases. Germline CDR1 is SEHNR and CDR2 is FQNEAQ (reference sequence). The CDR3 has 15 residues. V dropped 5 bases and J dropped 6; count of bases not matched to a gene: 8. CDR3 in DNA: TGTGCCAGCAGCGGTTGGACAGGGGATTCCAATGAGCAGTTCTTC. Translation: CASSGWTGDSNEQFF. Looking up the rest from reference TRBV7-9 and TRBJ2-1 gives the full variable domain: DTGVSQNPRHKITKRGQNVTFRCDPISEHNRLYWYRQTLGQGPEFLTYFQNEAQLEKSRLLSDRFSAERPKGSFSTLEIQRTEQGDSAMYLCASSGWTGDSNEQFFGPGTRLTVL.

V gene TRBV7-9 combines with J gene TRBJ2-1; TRBD1 matches at 9 bases. Per germline, CDR1 SEHNR and CDR2 FQNEAQ (reference sequence). V was clipped by 6 bases and J by 5 bases; unmatched bases: 5. The CDR3 runs to 14 residues. CDR3 DNA: TGTGCCAGCAGGGACAGGGGTTCCCACAATGAGCAGTTCTTC. This gives the protein CASRDRGSHNEQFF.

The J gene is TRBJ1-1, the V gene TRBV5-1; D is unclear. Germline V CDR1 and CDR2: SGHRS, YFSETQ. CDR3 length equals 13 residues. V gave up 2 bases and J gave up 7 bases, with 12 bases separating them. The CDR3 loop reads CASSFFGSGEAFF. CDR3 DNA sequence: TGCGCCAGCAGCTTTTTTGGTAGTGGTGAAGCTTTCTTT.

The genes are TRBV11-2 and TRBJ2-7; 8 nucleotides agree with TRBD2. This CDR3 is built from 14 residues. The V gene's germline CDR1 is SGHAT and CDR2 FQNNGV. With 4 bases clipped from V and 6 bases from J, the junction kept 8 bases outside the gene matches. DNA for the CDR3: TGTGCCAGCAGCTCTCGGACTAGCTTCAGCGAGCAGTACTTC. Residues: CASSSRTSFSEQYF.

The chain is built from TRBV6-5 and TRBJ1-1, with D possibly matching TRBD1 (6 bases). The CDR3 spans 15 residues. V was clipped by 0 bases and J by 10 bases, with 18 bases between them. Germline CDR1 MNHEY, CDR2 SVGAGI. CDR3 residues: CASSYSISGEGVAFF. The DNA of the CDR3 is TGTGCCAGCAGTTACTCGATTTCGGGGGAGGGGGTAGCTTTCTTT.

This chain connects TRBV7-9 to TRBJ2-4; 7 nucleotides align to TRBD1. Germline CDR1 is SEHNR and CDR2 is FQNEAQ (reference sequence). Trimming cost V 5 bases and J 3 bases; bases outside gene matches: 4. The CDR3 has 14 amino acids. The CDR3 is CASSPGQYKNIQYF. The CDR3 nucleotides read TGTGCCAGCAGCCCGGGACAGTACAAAAACATTCAGTACTTC.

This clone has just one count. The rearrangement uses TRBV5-8 and TRBJ2-2; 8 nucleotides line up with TRBD1. Germline V gene sequence: CDR1 SGHTS, CDR2 YDEGEE. Germline trimming cut 6 bases from V and 5 bases from J; bases unmatched to any gene: 6. This CDR3 has 14 residues. The DNA of the CDR3 is TGTGCCAGCACCCAGGGGGCAAGGACCGGGGAGCTGTTTTTT. It yields the protein CASTQGARTGELFF.

V and J are TRBV6-1 and TRBJ1-1; unclear D gene. The CDR3 extends over 15 amino acids. Per germline, CDR1 MNHNS and CDR2 SASEGT. With 0 bases removed from V and 0 bases from J, the gap between germline ends came to 8 bases. The chain's CDR3 is CASSEAGTMNTEAFF. For the CDR3, the DNA is TGTGCCAGCAGTGAAGCGGGCACAATGAACACTGAAGCTTTCTTT.

The CDR3 bases are TGTGCCAGCAGCTTAGGGGGGGTATTTGCTGATGGCTACACCTTC. Amino acid sequence: CASSLGGVFADGYTF. The chain joins TRBV7-2 to TRBJ1-2, with D maybe TRBD1 (5 bases). CDR3 length equals 15 residues. The germline V gene has CDR1 SGHTA and CDR2 FQGNSA. Trimming took 1 base from V and 6 from J, leaving 15 bases between them.

The rearrangement joins TRBV25-1 to TRBJ1-4, with 7 bases aligning to TRBD1. The germline V gene encodes CDR1 MGHDK and CDR2 SYGVNS. Trimming took 6 bases from V and 4 from J; bases not matched to a gene: 2. The CDR3 is made up of 13 amino acids. CDR3 bases: TGTGCCAGCAGCAGGGGGTTTAATGAAAAACTGTTTTTT. Protein product: CASSRGFNEKLFF.

In its sample, this clone was seen once. The chain couples TRBV7-9 to TRBJ2-5; D possibly corresponds to TRBD1 (6 bases). In germline, CDR1 is SEHNR, CDR2 FQNEAQ (reference sequence). Trimming cost V 0 bases and J 9 bases, with 14 bases left between them. This CDR3 comprises 14 residues. The CDR3 region is CASSLATGFTAQYF. In nucleotides, the CDR3 is TGTGCCAGCAGCTTAGCTACAGGGTTTACGGCCCAGTACTTC.

The V gene is TRBV7-9, the J gene TRBJ1-6; no clear D gene. This CDR3 comprises 12 residues. Trimming shortened V by 3 bases and J by 11 bases, and 8 bases separated the two germline ends. Germline CDR1 SEHNR, CDR2 FQNEAQ (reference sequence). CDR3 bases: TGTGCCAGCAGCTTGAGCGAGCCACCCCTCCACTTT. It translates to CASSLSEPPLHF. Supplemented by reference TRBV7-9 and TRBJ1-6, the full variable domain reads DTGVSQNPRHKITKRGQNVTFRCDPISEHNRLYWYRQTLGQGPEFLTYFQNEAQLEKSRLLSDRFSAERPKGSFSTLEIQRTEQGDSAMYLCASSLSEPPLHFGNGTRLTVT.

The rearrangement joins TRBV7-2 to TRBJ2-7, with D hard to call. Per germline, CDR1 SGHTA and CDR2 FQGNSA. The CDR3 contains 14 residues. Trimming removed 1 base from V and 1 base from J, with 8 bases in between. The CDR3 here is CASSLGTVSYEQYF. The DNA for the CDR3 is TGTGCCAGCAGCTTAGGAACAGTTTCCTACGAGCAGTACTTC.

The chain carries TRBV19 and TRBJ2-1; 11 bases map to TRBD1. In germline, CDR1 is LNHDA, CDR2 SQIVND (reference sequence). This CDR3 spans 16 amino acids. V shed 4 bases and J 2 bases; nucleotides not matched to a gene: 4. The CDR3 nucleotides read TGTGCCAGTAGTAGAGCGGGACAGGGGGCCTACAATGAGCAGTTCTTC. Residues: CASSRAGQGAYNEQFF.

V usage is TRBV12-5 and J usage is TRBJ2-7; no clear D gene. The germline CDR1 and CDR2 sequences are LGHNT and FRNRAP. The CDR3 extends over 11 amino acids. The V end lost 4 bases, the J end lost 4 bases, and 5 bases lay between the germline ends. CDR3 bases: TGTGCTAGTGGTTCCTTGTACGAGCAGTACTTC. Translating gives CASGSLYEQYF.

This rearrangement joins TRBV14 to TRBJ2-3; the match to TRBD2 covers 9 bases. This CDR3 has 17 amino acids. From germline, CDR1 is SGHDN and CDR2 FVKESK. V trimming: 5 bases; J trimming: 0 bases; junction bases outside the gene matches: 9. The DNA for the CDR3 is TGTGCCAGCAGCTCGCTAGCGGGGATAACTAGCACAGATACGCAGTATTTT. Encoded protein: CASSSLAGITSTDTQYF.